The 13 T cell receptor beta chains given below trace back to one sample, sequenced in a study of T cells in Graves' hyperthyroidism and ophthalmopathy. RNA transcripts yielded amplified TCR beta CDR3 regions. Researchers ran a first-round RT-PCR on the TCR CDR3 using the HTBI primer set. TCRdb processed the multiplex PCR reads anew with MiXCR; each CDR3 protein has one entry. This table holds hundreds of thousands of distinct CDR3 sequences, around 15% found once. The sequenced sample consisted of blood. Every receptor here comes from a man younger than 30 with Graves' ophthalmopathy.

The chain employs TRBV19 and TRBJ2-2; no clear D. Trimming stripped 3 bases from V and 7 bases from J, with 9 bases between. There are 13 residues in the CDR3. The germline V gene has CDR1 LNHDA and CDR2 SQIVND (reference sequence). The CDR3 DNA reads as TGTGCCAGTAGTATCTTGGGGATCGGGGAGCTGTTTTTT. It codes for CASSILGIGELFF.

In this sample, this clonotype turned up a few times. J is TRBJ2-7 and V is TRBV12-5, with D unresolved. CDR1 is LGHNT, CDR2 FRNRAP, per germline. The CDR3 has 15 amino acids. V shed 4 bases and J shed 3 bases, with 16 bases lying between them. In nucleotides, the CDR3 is TGTGCTAGTGGTTCGCCGGGTCCACTACTCTACGAGCAGTACTTC. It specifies CASGSPGPLLYEQYF.

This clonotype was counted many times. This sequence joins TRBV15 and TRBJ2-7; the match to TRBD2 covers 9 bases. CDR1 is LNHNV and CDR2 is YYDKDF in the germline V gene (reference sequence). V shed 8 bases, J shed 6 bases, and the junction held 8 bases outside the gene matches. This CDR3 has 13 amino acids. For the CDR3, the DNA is TGTGCCACCGGACGCGAGCGGGGGGCCGAGCAGTACTTC. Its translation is CATGRERGAEQYF.

The CDR3 nucleotides read TGTGCCAGCAGGAGGGGGGGTAACTACGAGCAGTACTTC. Its protein product is CASRRGGNYEQYF. V usage is TRBV6-1 and J usage is TRBJ2-7; possible D gene TRBD2, 7 bases. Per germline, CDR1 MNHNS and CDR2 SASEGT. The CDR3 loop spans 13 amino acids. V lost 6 bases to trimming and J lost 3 bases, with 12 bases between them.

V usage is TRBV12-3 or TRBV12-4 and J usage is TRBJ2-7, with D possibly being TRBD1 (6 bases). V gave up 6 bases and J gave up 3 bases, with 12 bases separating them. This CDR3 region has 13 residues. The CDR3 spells CASRQDSNYEQYF. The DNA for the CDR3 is TGTGCCAGCAGGCAGGACAGTAACTACGAGCAGTACTTC.

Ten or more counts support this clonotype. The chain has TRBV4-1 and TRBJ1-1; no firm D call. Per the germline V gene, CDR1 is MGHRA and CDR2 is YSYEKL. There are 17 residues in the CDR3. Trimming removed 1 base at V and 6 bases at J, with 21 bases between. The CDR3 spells CASSQVLVVGHPPEAFF. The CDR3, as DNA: TGCGCCAGCAGCCAAGTACTGGTTGTCGGCCATCCCCCTGAAGCTTTCTTT.

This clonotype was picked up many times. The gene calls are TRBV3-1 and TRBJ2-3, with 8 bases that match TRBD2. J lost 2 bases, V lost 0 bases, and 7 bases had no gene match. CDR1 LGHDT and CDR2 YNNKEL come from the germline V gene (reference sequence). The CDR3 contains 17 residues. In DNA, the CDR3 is TGTGCCAGCAGCCAAGATTCCGCGGGGGGATTCACAGATACGCAGTATTTT. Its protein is CASSQDSAGGFTDTQYF.

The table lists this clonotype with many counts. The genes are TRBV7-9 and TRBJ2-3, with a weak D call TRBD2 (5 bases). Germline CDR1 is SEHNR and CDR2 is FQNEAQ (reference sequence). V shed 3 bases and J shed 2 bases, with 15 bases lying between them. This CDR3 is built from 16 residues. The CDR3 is CASSLGREPHTDTQYF. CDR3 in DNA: TGTGCCAGCAGCTTGGGAAGGGAGCCTCACACAGATACGCAGTATTTT.

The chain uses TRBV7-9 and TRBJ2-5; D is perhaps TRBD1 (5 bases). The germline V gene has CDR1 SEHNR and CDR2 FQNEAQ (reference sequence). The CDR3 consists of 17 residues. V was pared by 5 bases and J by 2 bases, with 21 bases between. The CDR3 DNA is TGTGCCAGCAGCAGAACGCCCCGGACATTATATCAAGAGACCCAGTACTTC. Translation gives CASSRTPRTLYQETQYF.

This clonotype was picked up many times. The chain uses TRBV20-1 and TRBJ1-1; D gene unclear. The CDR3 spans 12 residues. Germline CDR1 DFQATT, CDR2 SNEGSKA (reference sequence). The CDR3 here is CSLLRQNTEAFF. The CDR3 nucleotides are TGCAGCCTCCTGAGGCAGAACACTGAAGCTTTCTTT.

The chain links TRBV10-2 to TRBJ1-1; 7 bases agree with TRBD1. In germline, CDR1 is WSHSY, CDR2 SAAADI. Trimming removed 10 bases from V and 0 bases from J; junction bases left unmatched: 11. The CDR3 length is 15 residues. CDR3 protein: CATVGGTAMNTEAFF. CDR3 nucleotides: TGCGCCACCGTGGGGGGGACAGCTATGAACACTGAAGCTTTCTTT.

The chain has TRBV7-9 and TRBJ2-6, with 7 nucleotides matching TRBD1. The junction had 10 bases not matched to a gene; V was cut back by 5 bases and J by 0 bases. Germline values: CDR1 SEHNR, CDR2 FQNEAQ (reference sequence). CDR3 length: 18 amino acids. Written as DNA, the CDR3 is TGTGCCAGCAGCCTTACGGACAGGACTGGCTCTGGGGCCAACGTCCTGACTTTC. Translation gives CASSLTDRTGSGANVLTF.

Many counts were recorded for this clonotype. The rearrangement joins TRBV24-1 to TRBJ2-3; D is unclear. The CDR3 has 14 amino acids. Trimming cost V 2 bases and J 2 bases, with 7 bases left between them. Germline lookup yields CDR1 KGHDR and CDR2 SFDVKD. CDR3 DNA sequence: TGTGCCACCAGTGATTCGACGTTCACAGATACGCAGTATTTT. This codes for CATSDSTFTDTQYF.